What follows is one T cell receptor beta chain and its context. The source of the sample is a study of T cell clonotyping in hematopoietic cell transplantation. The germline V gene encodes CDR1 LNHDA and CDR2 SQIVND (reference sequence). The CDR3 loop spans 13 amino acids. V gave up 2 bases and J gave up 3 bases, with 5 bases separating them. Method: immunoSEQ multiplex PCR; TCRdb's copy keeps in-frame clones and lacks some. This table holds tens of thousands of clones, 90% to 95% found once. Sequenced material: peripheral blood mononuclear cells. The chain employs TRBV19 and TRBJ1-5; no definite D call. This receptor was taken from a woman in her fifties or sixties in good health. Some clones in this sample may be carry-over from other donors' samples. The chain's CDR3 is CASSISINQPQHF. CDR3 nucleotides: TGTGCCAGTAGTATAAGCATCAATCAGCCCCAGCATTTT.